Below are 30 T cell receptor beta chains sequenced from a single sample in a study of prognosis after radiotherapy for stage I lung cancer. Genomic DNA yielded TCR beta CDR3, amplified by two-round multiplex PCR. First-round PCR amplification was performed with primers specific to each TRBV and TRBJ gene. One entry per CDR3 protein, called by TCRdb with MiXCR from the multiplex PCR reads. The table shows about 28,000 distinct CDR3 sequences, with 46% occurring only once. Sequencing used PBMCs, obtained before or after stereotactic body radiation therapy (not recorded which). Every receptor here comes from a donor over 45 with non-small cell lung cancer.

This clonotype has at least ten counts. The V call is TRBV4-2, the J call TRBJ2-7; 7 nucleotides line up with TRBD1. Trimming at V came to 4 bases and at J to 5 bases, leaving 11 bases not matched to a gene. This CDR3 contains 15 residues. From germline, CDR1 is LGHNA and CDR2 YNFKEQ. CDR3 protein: CASSRETGNRNEQYF. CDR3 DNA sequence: TGTGCCAGCAGCCGAGAGACAGGGAACAGGAACGAGCAGTACTTC.

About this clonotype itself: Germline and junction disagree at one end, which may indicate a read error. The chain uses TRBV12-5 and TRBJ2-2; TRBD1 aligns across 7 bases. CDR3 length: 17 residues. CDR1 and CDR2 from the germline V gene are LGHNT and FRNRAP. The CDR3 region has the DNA TGTGCTAGTTGTTTGGTACTTTGCCAGGGGGTCGTCGGGGAGCTGTTTTTT. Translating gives CASCLVLCQGVVGELFF.

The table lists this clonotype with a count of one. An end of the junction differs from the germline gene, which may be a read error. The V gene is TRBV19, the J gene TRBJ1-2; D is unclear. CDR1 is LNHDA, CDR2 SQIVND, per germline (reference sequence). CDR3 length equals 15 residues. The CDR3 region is CASSIGNGVDYGYTF. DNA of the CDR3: TGTGCCAGTAGTATTGGCAATGGCGTCGACTATGGCTACACATTC.

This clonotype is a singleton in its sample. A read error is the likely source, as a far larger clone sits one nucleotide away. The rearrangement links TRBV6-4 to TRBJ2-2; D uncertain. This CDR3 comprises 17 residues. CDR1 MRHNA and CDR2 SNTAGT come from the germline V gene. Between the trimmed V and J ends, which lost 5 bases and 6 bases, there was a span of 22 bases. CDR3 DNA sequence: TGTGCCAGCAGTTATCATGGAAGTTCCTCGCTCCCCGGGGAGCTGTTTTTT. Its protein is CASSYHGSSSLPGELFF.

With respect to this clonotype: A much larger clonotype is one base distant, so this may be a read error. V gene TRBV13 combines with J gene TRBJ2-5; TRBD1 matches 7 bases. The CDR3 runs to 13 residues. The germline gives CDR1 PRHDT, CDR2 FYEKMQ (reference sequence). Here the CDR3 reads CAISLQGSETQYF. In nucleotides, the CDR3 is TGTGCCATCAGCTTACAGGGGTCGGAGACCCAGTACTTC.

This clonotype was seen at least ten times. The CDR3 loop is CASSHRLYNEQFF. The DNA for the CDR3 is TGTGCCAGCAGCCATCGACTGTACAATGAGCAGTTCTTC. The chain employs TRBV3-1 and TRBJ2-1; D gene uncertain. This CDR3 contains 13 residues. The germline CDR1 and CDR2 sequences are LGHDT and YNNKEL (reference sequence). Trimming stripped 3 bases from V and 4 bases from J, with 7 bases between.

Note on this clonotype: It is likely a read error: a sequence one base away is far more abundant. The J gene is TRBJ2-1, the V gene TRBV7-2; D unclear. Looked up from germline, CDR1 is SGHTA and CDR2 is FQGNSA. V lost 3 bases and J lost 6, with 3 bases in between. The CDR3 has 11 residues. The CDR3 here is CASSLRNEQFF. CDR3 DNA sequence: TGTGCCAGCAGCTTGCGCAATGAGCAGTTCTTC.

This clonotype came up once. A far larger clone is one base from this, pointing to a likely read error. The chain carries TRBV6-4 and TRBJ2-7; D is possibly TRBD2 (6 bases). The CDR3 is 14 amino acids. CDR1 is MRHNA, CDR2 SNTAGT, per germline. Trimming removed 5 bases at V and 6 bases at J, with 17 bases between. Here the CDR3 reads CASSYTGVGFEQYF. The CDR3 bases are TGTGCCAGCAGTTATACGGGAGTGGGATTCGAGCAGTACTTC.

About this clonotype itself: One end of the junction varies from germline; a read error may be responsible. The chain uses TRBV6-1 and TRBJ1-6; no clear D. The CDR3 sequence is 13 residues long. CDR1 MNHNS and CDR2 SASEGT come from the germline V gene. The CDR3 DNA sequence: TGTGCCAGCAGTCTATACGACGGTTCACCCATCCACTTT. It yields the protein CASSLYDGSPIHF.

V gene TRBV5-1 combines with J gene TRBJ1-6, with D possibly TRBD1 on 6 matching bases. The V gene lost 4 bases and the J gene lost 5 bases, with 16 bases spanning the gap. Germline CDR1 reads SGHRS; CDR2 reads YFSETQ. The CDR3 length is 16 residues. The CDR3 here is CASSQRGRPDNSPLHF. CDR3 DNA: TGCGCCAGCAGCCAACGGGGGCGGCCTGATAATTCACCCCTCCACTTT. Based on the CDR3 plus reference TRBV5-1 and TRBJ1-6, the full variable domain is KAGVTQTPRYLIKTRGQQVTLSCSPISGHRSVSWYQQTPGQGLQFLFEYFSETQRNKGNFPGRFSGRQFSNSRSEMNVSTLELGDSALYLCASSQRGRPDNSPLHFGNGTRLTVT.

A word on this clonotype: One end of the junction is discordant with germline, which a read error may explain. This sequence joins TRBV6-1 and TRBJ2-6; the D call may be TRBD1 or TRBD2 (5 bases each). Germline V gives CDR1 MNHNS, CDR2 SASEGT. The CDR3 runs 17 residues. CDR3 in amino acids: CASMGDGDSSGVNVLTF. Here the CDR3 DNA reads TGTGCCAGCATGGGGGACGGAGATAGCTCTGGGGTCAACGTCCTGACTTTC.

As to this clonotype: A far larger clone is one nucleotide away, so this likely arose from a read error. The CDR3 loop is CDSSPTGPSYEQYF. The CDR3, as DNA: TGTGACAGCAGTCCGACAGGGCCTTCCTACGAGCAGTACTTC. J is TRBJ2-7 and V is TRBV6-8; 7 nucleotides agree with TRBD1. The CDR3 spans 14 residues. Germline V gene lookup returns CDR1 MNHGY and CDR2 SAAAGT.

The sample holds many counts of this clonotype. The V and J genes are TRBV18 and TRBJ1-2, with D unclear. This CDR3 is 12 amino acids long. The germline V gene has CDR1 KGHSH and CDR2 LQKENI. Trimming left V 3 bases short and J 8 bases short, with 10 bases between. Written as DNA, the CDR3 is TGTGCCAGCTCACCCGACGCGGACGGCTACACCTTC. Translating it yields CASSPDADGYTF.

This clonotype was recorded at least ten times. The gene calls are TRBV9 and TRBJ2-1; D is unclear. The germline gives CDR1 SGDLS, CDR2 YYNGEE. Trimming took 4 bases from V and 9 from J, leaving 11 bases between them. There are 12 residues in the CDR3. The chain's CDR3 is CASSPSSREQFF. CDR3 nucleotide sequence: TGTGCCAGCAGCCCCAGTAGTCGTGAGCAGTTCTTC.

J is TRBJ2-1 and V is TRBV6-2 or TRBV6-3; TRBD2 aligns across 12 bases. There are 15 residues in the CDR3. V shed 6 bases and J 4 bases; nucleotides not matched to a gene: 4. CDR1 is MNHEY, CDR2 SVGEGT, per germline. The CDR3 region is CASSPTSGGYNEQFF. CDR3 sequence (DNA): TGTGCCAGCAGCCCAACTAGCGGGGGGTACAATGAGCAGTTCTTC.

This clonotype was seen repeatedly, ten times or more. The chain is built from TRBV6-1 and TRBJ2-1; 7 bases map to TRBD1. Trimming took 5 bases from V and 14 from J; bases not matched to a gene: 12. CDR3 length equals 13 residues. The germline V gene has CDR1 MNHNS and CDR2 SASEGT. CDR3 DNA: TGTGCCAGCAGTACCACGACAGGGCTTGGGGAGTTCTTC. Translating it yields CASSTTTGLGEFF.

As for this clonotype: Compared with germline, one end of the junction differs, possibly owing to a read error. The CDR3 here is CSSSTNLGGEAYEQYF. The CDR3 nucleotides read TGTTCCAGCAGTACCAACTTAGGGGGGGAAGCGTACGAGCAGTACTTC. The chain is built from TRBV6-1 and TRBJ2-7; possibly TRBD2 for D (7 bases). This CDR3 is 16 amino acids long. Germline values: CDR1 MNHNS, CDR2 SASEGT.

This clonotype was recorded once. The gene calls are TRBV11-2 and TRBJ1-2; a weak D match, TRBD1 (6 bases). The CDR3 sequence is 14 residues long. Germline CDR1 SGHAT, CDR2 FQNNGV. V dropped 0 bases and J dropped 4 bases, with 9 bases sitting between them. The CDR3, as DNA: TGTGCCAGCAGCTTAGAGGGGACACCCTATGGCTACACCTTC. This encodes CASSLEGTPYGYTF.

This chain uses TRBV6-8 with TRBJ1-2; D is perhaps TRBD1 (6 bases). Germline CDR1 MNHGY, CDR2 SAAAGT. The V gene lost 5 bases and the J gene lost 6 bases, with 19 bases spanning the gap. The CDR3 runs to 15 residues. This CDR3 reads CASSEGGHRIDGYTF. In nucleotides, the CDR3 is TGTGCCAGCAGTGAAGGGGGACATCGAATCGATGGCTACACCTTC.

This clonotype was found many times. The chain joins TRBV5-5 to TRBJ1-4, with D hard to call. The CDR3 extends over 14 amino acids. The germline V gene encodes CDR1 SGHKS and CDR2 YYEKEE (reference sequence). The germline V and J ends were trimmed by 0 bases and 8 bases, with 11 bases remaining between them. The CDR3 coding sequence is TGTGCCAGCAGCTTGGGCGGGATGGGCGAAAAACTGTTTTTT. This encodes CASSLGGMGEKLFF.

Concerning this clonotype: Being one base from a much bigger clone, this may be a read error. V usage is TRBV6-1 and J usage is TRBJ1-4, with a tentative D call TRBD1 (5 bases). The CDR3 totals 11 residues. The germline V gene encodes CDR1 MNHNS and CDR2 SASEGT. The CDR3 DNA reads TGTGCCAGCAGTGTGGGACGGCCCAGTGTTTTT. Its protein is CASSVGRPSVF.

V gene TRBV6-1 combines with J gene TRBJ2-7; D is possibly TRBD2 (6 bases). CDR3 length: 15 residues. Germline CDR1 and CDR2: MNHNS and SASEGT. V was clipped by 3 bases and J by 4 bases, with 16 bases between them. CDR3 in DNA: TGTGCCAGCAGTGAGGTCCTCGGGACTCTATACGAGCAGTACTTC. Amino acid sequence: CASSEVLGTLYEQYF.

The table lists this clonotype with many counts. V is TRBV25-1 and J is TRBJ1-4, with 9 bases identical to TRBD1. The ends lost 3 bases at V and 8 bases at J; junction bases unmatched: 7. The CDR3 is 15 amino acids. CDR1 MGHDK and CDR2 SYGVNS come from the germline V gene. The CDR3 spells CASSDPRQGVEKLFF. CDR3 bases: TGTGCCAGCAGTGACCCTAGACAGGGGGTAGAAAAACTGTTTTTT.

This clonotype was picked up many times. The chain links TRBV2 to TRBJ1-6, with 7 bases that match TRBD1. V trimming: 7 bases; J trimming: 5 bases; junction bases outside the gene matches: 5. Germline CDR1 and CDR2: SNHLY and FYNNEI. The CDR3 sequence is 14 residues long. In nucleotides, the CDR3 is TGTGCCAGCACAGGGGGGAAGGATAATTCACCCCTCCACTTT. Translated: CASTGGKDNSPLHF.

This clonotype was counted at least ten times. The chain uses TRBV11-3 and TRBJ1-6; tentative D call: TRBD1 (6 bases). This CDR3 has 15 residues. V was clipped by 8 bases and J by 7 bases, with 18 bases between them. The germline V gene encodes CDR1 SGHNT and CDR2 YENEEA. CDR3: CASRERGITNSPLHF. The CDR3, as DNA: TGTGCCAGCCGGGAAAGGGGGATAACGAATTCACCCCTCCACTTT. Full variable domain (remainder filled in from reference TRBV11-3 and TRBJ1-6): EAGVVQSPRYKIIEKKQPVAFWCNPISGHNTLYWYLQNLGQGPELLIRYENEEAVDDSQLPKDRFSAERLKGVDSTLKIQPAELGDSAVYLCASRERGITNSPLHFGNGTRLTVT.

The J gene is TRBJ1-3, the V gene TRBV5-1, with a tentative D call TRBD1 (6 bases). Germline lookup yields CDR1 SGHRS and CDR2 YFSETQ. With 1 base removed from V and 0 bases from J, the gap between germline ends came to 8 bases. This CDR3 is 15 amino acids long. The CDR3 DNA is TGCGCCAGCAGCTTGACAGGGAGCTCTGGAAACACCATATATTTT. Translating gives CASSLTGSSGNTIYF.

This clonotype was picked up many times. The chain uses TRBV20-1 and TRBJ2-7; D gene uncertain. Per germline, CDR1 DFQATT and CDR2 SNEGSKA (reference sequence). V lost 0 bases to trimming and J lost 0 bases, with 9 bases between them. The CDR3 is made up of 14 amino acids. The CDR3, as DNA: TGCAGTGCTAGAGAGCTTACAATCTCCTACGAGCAGTACTTC. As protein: CSARELTISYEQYF.

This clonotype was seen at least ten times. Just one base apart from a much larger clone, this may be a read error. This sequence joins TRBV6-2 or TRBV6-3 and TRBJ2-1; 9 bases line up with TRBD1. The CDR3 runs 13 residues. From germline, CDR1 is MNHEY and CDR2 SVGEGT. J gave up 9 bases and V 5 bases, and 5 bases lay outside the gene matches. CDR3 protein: CASSGRQGGEQFF. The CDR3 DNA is TGTGCCAGCAGTGGGCGACAGGGGGGTGAGCAGTTCTTC.

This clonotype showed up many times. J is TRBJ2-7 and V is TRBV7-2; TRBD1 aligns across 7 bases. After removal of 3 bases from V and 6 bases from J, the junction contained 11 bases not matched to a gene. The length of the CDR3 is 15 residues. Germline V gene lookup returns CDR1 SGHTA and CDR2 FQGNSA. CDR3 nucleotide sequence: TGTGCCAGCAGCTTTCTGACAGGGTCGGGTCTCGAGCAGTACTTC. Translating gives CASSFLTGSGLEQYF.

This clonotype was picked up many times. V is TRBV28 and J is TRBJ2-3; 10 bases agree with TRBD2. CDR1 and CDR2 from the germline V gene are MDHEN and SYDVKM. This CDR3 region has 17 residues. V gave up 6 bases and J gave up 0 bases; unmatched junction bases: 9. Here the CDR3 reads CASSNLAGDDSTDTQYF. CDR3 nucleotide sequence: TGTGCCAGCAGCAATCTAGCGGGAGATGACAGCACAGATACGCAGTATTTT.